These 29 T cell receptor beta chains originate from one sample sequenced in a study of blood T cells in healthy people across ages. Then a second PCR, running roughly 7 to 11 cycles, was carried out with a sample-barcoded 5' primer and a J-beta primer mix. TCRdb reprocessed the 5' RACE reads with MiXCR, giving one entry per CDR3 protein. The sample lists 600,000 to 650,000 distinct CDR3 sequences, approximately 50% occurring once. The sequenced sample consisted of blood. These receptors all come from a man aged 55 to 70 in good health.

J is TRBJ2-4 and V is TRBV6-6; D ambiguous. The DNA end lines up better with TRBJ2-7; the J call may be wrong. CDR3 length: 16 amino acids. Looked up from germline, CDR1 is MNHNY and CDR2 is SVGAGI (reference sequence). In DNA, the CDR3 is TGTGCCAGCAGTTACCGCGTGGGTAGAAATAACTACGAGCAGTACTTC. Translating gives CASSYRVGRNNYEQYF.

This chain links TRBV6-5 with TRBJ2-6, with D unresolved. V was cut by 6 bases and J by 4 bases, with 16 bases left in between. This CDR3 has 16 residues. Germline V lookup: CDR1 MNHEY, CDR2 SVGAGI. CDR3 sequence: CASSRLHTGGANVLTF. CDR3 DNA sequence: TGTGCCAGCAGCCGTTTACATACTGGGGGGGCCAACGTCCTGACTTTC.

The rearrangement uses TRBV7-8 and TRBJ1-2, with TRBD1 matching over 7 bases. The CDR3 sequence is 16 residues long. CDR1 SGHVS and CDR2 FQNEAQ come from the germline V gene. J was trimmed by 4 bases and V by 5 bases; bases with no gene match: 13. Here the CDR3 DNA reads TGTGCCAGCAGCAACCAACAGGGGAGGGGAACCTATGGCTACACCTTC. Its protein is CASSNQQGRGTYGYTF.

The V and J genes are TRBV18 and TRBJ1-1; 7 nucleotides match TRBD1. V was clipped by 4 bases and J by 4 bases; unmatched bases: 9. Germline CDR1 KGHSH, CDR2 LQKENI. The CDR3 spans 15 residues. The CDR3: CASSLLQGESTEAFF. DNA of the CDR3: TGTGCCAGCTCACTCTTGCAGGGGGAGAGCACTGAAGCTTTCTTT.

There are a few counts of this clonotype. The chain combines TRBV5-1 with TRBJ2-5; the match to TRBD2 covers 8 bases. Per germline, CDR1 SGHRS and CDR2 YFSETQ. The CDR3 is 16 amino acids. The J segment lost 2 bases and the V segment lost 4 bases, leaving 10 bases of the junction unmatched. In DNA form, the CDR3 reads TGCGCCAGCAGCCCCACGGCGGGGGGACAACAAGAGACCCAGTACTTC. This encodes CASSPTAGGQQETQYF.

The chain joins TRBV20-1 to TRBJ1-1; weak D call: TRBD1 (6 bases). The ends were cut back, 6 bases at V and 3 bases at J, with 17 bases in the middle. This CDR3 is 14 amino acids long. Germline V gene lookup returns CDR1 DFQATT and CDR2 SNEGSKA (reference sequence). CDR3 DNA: TGCAGTGCCAGACTTCAGGGGCCCCACACTGAAGCTTTCTTT. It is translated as CSARLQGPHTEAFF.

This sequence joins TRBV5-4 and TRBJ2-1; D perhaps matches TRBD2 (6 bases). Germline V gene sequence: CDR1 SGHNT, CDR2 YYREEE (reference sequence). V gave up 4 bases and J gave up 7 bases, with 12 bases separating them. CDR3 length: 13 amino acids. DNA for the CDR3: TGTGCCAGCAGCATTCCCCGGGGGAATGAGCAGTTCTTC. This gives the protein CASSIPRGNEQFF. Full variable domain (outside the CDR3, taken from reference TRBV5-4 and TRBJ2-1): ETGVTQSPTHLIKTRGQQVTLRCSSQSGHNTVSWYQQALGQGPQFIFQYYREEENGRGNFPPRFSGLQFPNYSSELNVNALELDDSALYLCASSIPRGNEQFFGPGTRLTVL.

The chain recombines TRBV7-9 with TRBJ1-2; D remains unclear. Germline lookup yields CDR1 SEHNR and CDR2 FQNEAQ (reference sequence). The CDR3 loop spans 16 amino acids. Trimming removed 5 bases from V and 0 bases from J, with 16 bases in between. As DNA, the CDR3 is TGTGCCAGCAGCCCCCGCCCGGTCCAAGCTAACTATGGCTACACCTTC. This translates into CASSPRPVQANYGYTF. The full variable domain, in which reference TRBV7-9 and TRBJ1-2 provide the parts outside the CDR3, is DTGVSQNPRHKITKRGQNVTFRCDPISEHNRLYWYRQTLGQGPEFLTYFQNEAQLEKSRLLSDRFSAERPKGSFSTLEIQRTEQGDSAMYLCASSPRPVQANYGYTFGSGTRLTVV.

CDR3 sequence (DNA): TGCGCCAGCAGCTGGAGGGGCAGTATGAACTCTGGGGCCAACGTCCTGACTTTC. Residues: CASSWRGSMNSGANVLTF. The rearrangement joins TRBV5-1 to TRBJ2-6; tentative D call: TRBD2 (6 bases). The V gene lost 3 bases and the J gene lost 0 bases, with 16 bases spanning the gap. Germline CDR1 is SGHRS and CDR2 is YFSETQ. There are 18 residues in the CDR3.

The CDR3 sequence is CASSPSGQGLTEAFF. The CDR3 region has the DNA TGCGCCAGCAGCCCGTCGGGGCAGGGGCTTACTGAAGCTTTCTTT. The chain links TRBV5-1 to TRBJ1-1, with D possibly TRBD1 on 6 matching bases. The CDR3 contains 15 residues. The germline V gene has CDR1 SGHRS and CDR2 YFSETQ. V lost 4 bases and J 5 bases, leaving 18 bases between the germline ends.

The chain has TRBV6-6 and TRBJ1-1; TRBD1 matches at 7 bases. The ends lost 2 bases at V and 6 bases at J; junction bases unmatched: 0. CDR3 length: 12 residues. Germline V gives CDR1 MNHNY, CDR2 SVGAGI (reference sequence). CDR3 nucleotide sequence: TGTGCCAGCAGTTACGGACAGGCTGAAGCTTTCTTT. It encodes CASSYGQAEAFF.

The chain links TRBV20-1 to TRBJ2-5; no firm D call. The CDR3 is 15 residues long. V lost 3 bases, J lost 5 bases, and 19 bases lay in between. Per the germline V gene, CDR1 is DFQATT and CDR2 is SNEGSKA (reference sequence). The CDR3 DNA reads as TGCAGTGCTAGTCCCAATTCTATGTCTTCGGAGACCCAGTACTTC. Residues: CSASPNSMSSETQYF.

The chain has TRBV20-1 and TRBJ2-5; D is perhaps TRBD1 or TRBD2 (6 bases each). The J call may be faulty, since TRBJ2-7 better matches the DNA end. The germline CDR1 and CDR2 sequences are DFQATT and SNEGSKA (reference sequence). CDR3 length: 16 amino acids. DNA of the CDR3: TGCAGTGCTACACCTTGGAGGGCAGGGGCTAGGAACGAGCAGTACTTC. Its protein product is CSATPWRAGARNEQYF.

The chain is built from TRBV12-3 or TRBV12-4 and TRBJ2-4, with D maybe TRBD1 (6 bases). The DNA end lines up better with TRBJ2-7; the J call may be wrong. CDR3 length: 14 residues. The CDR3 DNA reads TGTGCCAGCAGTCCCCCGGGACACTCCTACGAGCAGTACTTC. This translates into CASSPPGHSYEQYF.

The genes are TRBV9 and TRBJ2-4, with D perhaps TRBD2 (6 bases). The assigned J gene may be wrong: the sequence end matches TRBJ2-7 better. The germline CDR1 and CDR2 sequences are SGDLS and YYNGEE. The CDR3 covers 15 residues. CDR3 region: CASSLQGDWTYEQYF. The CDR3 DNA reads TGTGCCAGCAGCCTACAAGGGGACTGGACCTACGAGCAGTACTTC.

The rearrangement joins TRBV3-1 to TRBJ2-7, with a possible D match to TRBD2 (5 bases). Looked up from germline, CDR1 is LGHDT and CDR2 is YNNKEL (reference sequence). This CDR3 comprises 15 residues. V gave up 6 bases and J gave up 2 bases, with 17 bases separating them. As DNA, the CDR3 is TGTGCCAGCAGTACAACACCAGGACTTGCCTACGAGCAGTACTTC. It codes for CASSTTPGLAYEQYF.

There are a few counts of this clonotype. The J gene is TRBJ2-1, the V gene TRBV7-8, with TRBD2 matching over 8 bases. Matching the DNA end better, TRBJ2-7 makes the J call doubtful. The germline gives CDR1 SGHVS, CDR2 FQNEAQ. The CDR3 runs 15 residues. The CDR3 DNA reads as TGTGCCAGCAGCCCGGGGGGGAGCTCCTACAATGAGCAGTACTTC. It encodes CASSPGGSSYNEQYF.

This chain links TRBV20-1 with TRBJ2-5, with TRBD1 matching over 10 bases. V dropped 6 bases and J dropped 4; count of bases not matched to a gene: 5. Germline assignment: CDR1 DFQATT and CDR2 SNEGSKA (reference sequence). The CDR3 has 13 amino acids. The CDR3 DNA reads TGCAGTGCCCAGACAGGGGGCCCAGAGACCCAGTACTTC. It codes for CSAQTGGPETQYF.

The CDR3 DNA follows: TGTGCCAGCAGCCCCCGGACAGGGAGTTTTGAAGAGACCCAGTACTTC. Translated: CASSPRTGSFEETQYF. The chain employs TRBV7-2 and TRBJ2-5; 8 bases are shared with TRBD1. This CDR3 comprises 16 residues. The ends lost 5 bases at V and 3 bases at J; junction bases unmatched: 11. Germline CDR1 SGHTA, CDR2 FQGNSA. Full variable domain (outside the CDR3, taken from reference TRBV7-2 and TRBJ2-5): GAGVSQSPSNKVTEKGKDVELRCDPISGHTALYWYRQSLGQGLEFLIYFQGNSAPDKSGLPSDRFSAERTGGSVSTLTIQRTQQEDSAVYLCASSPRTGSFEETQYFGPGTRLLVL.

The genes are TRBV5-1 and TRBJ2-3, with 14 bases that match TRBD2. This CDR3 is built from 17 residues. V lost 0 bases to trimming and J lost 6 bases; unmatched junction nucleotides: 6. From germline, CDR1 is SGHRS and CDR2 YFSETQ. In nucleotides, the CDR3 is TGCGCCAGCAGCTTGGAGGGACTAGCGGGGGCTCCGGATACGCAGTATTTT. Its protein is CASSLEGLAGAPDTQYF.

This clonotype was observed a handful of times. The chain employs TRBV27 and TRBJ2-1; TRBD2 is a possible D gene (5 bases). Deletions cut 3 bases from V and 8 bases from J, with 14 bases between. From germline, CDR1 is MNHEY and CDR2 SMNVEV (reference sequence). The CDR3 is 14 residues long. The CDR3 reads CASSFAGRSDEQFF. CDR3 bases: TGTGCCAGCAGTTTCGCGGGTAGAAGCGATGAGCAGTTCTTC.

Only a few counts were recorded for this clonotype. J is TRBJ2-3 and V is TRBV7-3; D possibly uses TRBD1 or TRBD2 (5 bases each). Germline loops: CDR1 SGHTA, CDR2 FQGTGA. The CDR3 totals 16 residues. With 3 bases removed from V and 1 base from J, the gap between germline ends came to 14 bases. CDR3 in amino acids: CASSFGGGAGTDTQYF. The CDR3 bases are TGTGCCAGCAGCTTCGGTGGGGGAGCGGGCACAGATACGCAGTATTTT.

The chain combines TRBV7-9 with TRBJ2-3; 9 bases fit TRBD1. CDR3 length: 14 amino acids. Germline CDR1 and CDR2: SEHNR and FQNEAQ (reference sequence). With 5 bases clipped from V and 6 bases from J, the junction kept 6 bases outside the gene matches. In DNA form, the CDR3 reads TGTGCCAGCAGCACTCGACAGGGGGGGGATACGCAGTATTTT. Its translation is CASSTRQGGDTQYF.

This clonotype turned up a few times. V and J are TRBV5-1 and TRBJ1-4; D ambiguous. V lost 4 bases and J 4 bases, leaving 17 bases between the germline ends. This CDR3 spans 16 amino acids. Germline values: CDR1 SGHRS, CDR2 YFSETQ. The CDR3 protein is CASSLTDEWVNEKLFF. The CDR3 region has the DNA TGCGCCAGCAGCCTTACGGACGAGTGGGTTAATGAAAAACTGTTTTTT.

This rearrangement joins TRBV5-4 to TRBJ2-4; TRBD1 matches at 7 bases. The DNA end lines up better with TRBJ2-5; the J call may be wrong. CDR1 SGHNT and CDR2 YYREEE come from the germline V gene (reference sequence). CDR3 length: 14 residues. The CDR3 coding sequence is TGTGCCAGCAGCCAACAGGGGCACCAAGAGACCCAGTACTTC. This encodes CASSQQGHQETQYF.

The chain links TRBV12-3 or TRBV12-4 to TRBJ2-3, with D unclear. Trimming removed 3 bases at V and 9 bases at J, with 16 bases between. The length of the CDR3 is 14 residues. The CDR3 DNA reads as TGTGCCAGCAGTTTTAGAGACCACACTGGGACGCAGTATTTT. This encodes CASSFRDHTGTQYF.

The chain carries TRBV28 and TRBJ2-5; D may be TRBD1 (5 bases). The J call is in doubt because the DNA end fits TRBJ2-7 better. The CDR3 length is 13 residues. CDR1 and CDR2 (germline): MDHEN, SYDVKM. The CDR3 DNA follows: TGTGCCAGCAGTTTTCAGGGTTACGGCGAGCAGTACTTC. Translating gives CASSFQGYGEQYF.

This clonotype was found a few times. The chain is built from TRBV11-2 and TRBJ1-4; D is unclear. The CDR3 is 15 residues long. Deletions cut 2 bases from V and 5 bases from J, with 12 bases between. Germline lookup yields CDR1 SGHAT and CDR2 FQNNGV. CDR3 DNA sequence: TGTGCCAGCAGCTTAAAAGGGCTGAAGAATGAAAAACTGTTTTTT. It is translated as CASSLKGLKNEKLFF.

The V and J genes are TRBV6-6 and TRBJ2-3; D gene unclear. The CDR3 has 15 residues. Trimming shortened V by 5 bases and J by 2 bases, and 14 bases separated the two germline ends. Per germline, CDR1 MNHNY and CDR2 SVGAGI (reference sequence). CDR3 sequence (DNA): TGTGCCAGCAGTGCCGGCCCTCCAAACACAGATACGCAGTATTTT. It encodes CASSAGPPNTDTQYF.